This paragraph reports one T cell receptor (beta chain). Its antigen is currently unknown. The data were taken from a study of cytomegalovirus exposure and HLA in healthy donors. Amplification used 60 Vbeta primers and 13 Jbeta primers. Repertoires were generated with immunoSEQ multiplex PCR, while TCRdb's copy carries only in-frame clones and drops some. In the table there are tens of thousands of clones, roughly four fifths of which are singletons. Study findings and constraints: Highly shared sequence variants in one cluster were likely a sequencing artifact. HLA restriction was apparent for most CMV-associated TCR beta chains in a later analysis.

The material sequenced was PBMCs. The sequence was obtained from a man aged 50 or older in good health and CMV-seronegative.

CDR3 in amino acids: CASSTTNYEQYF. In nucleotides, the CDR3 is TGTGCCAGCAGTACCACAAATTACGAGCAGTACTTC. The rearrangement joins TRBV6-5 to TRBJ2-7; D is ambiguous. The germline V gene encodes CDR1 MNHEY and CDR2 SVGAGI. The CDR3 spans 12 residues. V was shortened by 5 bases and J by 4 bases, with 9 bases between the two germline ends.